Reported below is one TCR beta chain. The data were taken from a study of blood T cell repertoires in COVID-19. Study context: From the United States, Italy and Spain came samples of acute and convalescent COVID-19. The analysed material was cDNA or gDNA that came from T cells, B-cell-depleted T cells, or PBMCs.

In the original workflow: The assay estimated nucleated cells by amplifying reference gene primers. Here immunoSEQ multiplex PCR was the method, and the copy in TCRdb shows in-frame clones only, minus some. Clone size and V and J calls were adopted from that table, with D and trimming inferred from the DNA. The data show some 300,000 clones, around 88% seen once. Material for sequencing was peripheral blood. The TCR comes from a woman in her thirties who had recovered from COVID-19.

Here the CDR3 reads CASSYAGLPEQFF. DNA of the CDR3: TGTGCCAGCAGTTACGCGGGACTCCCTGAGCAGTTCTTC. The V call is TRBV6-2 or TRBV6-3, the J call TRBJ2-1; tentative D call: TRBD2 (6 bases). CDR3 size: 13 residues. Germline values: CDR1 MNHEY, CDR2 SVGEGT. V was shortened by 2 bases and J by 9 bases, with 11 bases between the two germline ends.